Sequencing of this T cell receptor (beta chain) was carried out in a study of T-cell reconstitution after alpha-beta-depleted transplantation in children. CDR3 length equals 16 residues. CDR1 and CDR2 (germline): SGHDT, YYEEEE. With 1 base removed from V and 2 bases from J, the gap between germline ends came to 15 bases. Molecular barcoding with unique molecular identifiers was used for the TCRbeta library. One entry per CDR3 protein results from TCRdb running MiXCR on the PCR reads. Of a few hundred thousand distinct CDR3 sequences listed, approximately 12% were seen once; the top ten hold around 4.5%.

The material sequenced was PBMCs, taken from the stem cell graft. The V call is TRBV5-6, the J call TRBJ2-5, with a weak D call TRBD1 (5 bases). The source of this sequence is a human donor who donated a stem cell graft to a child with Fanconi anemia. Here the CDR3 DNA reads TGTGCCAGCAGCTTGTTGGGTAGGGGATGGCAAGAGACCCAGTACTTC. It is translated as CASSLLGRGWQETQYF.